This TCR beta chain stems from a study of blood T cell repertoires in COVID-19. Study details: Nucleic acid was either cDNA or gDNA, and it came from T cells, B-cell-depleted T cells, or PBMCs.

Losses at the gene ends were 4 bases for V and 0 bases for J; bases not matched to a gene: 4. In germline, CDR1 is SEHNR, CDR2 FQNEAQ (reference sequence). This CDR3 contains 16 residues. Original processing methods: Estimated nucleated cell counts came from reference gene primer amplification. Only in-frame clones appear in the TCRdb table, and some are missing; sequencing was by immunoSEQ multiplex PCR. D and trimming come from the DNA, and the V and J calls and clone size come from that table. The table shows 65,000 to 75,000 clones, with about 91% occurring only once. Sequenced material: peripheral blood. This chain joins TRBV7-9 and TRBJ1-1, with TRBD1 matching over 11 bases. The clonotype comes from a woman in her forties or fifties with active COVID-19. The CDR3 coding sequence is TGTGCCAGCAGCTGGACAGGGGGCTTTATGAACACTGAAGCTTTCTTT. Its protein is CASSWTGGFMNTEAFF. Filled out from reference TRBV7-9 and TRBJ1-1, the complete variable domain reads DTGVSQNPRHKITKRGQNVTFRCDPISEHNRLYWYRQTLGQGPEFLTYFQNEAQLEKSRLLSDRFSAERPKGSFSTLEIQRTEQGDSAMYLCASSWTGGFMNTEAFFGQGTRLTVV.